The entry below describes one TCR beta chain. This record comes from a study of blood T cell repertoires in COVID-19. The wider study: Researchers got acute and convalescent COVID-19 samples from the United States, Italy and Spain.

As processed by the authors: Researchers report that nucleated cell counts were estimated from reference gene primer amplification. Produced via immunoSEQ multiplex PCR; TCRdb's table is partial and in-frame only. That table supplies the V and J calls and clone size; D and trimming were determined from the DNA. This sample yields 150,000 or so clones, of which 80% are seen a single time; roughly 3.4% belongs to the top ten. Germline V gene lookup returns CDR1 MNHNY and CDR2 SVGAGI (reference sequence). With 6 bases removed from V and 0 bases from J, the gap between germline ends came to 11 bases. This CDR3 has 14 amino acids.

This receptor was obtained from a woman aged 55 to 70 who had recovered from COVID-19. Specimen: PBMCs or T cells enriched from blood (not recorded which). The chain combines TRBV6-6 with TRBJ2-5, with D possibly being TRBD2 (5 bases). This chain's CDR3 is CASSPFGNQETQYF. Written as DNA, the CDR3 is TGTGCCAGCAGCCCCTTCGGGAACCAAGAGACCCAGTACTTC.